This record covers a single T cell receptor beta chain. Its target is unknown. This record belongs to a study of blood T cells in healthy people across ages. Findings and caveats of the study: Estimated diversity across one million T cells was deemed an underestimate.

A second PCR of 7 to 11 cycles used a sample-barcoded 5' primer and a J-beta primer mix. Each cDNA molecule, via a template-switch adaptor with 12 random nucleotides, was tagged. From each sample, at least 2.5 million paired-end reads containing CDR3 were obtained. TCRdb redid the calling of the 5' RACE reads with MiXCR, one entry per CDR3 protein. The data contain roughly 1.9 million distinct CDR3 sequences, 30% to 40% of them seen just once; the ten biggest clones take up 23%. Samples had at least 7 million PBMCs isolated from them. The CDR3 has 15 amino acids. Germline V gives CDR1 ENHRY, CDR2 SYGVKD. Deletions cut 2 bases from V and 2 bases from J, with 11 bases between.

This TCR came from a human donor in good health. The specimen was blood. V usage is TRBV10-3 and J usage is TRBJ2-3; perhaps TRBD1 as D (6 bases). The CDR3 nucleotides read TGTGCCATCAGTGAGGAAGCAGGGGACACAGATACGCAGTATTTT. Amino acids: CAISEEAGDTDTQYF.